The T cell receptor beta chain described here comes from a study of vaccination effects on CD4 cells after COVID-19. Study context: Participants completed two doses of the BNT162b2 or mRNA-1273 vaccine.

Viral peptide pool expansion of antigen-specific CD4+ T cells preceded sequencing in the ViraFEST assay. Scientists isolated CD4+ T cells after a roughly 9-day culture period ended. Nobody among the vaccine recipients had prior SARS-CoV-2 infection (nucleocapsid antibodies were negative). Roughly 1.9 million PBMC were placed in each well, which was supplemented with roughly 10 IU/ml IL-2 and 8.5 to 10 ug/ml peptides. Clones were read by immunoSEQ multiplex PCR, and TCRdb kept only the in-frame ones, dropping some. The top ten hold 12% of the sample, which has 65,000 to 85,000 clones, about four fifths seen once. Study results and caveats: A shortage of convalescent patients and an absence of early post-infection timepoints characterized the study.

Remarks on this clone: Antigen specificity is unknown.

Sample: CD4+ T cells from PBMCs cultured with SARS-CoV-2 spike peptides, taken before COVID-19 vaccination. This receptor was identified in a human donor who received a COVID-19 vaccine.

The CDR3 DNA reads as TGTGCCACGGGGGGGACGCTGGGAAACACCATATATTTT. It specifies CATGGTLGNTIYF. J is TRBJ1-3 and V is TRBV3-1 (or the pseudogene TRBV3-2), with D tentatively TRBD1 (5 bases). V was shortened by 10 bases and J by 4 bases, with 14 bases between the two germline ends. Germline V gene data show CDR1 as LGHDT and CDR2 as YNNKEL (reference sequence). This CDR3 comprises 13 residues.